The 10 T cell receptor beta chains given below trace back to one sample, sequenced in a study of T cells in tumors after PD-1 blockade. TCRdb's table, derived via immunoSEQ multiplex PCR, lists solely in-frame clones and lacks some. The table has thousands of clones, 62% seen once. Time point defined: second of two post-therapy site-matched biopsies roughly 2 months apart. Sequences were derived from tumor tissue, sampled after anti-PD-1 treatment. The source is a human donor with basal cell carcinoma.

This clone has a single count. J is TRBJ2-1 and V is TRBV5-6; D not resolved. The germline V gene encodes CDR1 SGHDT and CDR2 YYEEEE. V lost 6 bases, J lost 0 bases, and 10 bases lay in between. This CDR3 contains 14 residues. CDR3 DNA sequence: TGTGCCAGCACGCATCCCAGCTCCTACAATGAGCAGTTCTTC. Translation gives CASTHPSSYNEQFF.

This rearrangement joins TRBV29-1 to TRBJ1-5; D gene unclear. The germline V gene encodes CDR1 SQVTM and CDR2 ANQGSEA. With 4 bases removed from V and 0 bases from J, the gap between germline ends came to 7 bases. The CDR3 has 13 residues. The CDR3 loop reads CSVAPNSNQPQHF. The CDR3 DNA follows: TGCAGCGTTGCGCCGAATAGCAATCAGCCCCAGCATTTT.

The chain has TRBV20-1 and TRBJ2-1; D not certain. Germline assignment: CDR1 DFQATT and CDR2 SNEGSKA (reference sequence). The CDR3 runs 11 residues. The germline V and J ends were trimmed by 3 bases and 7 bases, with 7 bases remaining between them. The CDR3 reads CSASRTNEQFF. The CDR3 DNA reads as TGCAGTGCTAGTAGGACGAATGAGCAGTTCTTC.

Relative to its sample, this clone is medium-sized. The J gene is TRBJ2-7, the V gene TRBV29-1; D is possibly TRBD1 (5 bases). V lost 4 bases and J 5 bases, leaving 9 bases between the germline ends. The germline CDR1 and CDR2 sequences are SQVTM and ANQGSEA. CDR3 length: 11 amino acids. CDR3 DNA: TGCAGCGTTGGCCCAGGGCACGAGCAGTACTTC. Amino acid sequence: CSVGPGHEQYF.

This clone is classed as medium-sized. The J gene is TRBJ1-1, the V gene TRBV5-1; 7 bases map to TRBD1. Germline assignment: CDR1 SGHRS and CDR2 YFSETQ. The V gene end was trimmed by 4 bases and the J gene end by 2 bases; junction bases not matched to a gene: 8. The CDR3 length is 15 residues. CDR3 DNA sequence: TGCGCCAGCAGCGTCCCGGGACAGAGAAACACTGAAGCTTTCTTT. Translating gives CASSVPGQRNTEAFF.

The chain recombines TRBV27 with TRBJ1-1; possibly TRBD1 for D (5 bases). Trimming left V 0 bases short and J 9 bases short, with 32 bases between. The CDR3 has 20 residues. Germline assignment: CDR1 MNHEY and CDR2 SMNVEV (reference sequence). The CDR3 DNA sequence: TGTGCCAGCAGTTTATCTCCAGTTTCCAGCGGCTCTATCCGGGGGGACCAAGCTTTCTTT. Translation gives CASSLSPVSSGSIRGDQAFF.

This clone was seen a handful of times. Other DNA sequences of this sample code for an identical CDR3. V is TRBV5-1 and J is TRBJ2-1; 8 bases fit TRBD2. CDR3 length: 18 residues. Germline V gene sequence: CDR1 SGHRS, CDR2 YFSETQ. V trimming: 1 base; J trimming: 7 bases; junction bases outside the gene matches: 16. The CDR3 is CASSLNIGGRGAQNEQFF. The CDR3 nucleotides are TGCGCCAGCAGCTTGAATATAGGGGGGCGGGGGGCCCAAAATGAGCAGTTCTTC.

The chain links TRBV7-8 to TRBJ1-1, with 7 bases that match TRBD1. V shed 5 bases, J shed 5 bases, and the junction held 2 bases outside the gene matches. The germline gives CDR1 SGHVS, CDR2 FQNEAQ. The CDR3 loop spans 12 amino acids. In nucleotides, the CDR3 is TGTGCCAGCAGCCCACAGGGGACTGAAGCTTTCTTT. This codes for CASSPQGTEAFF.

The CDR3 DNA reads as TGCGCCAGCACCTCTAGCGGGGGGGTATACAATGAGCAGTTCTTC. Protein product: CASTSSGGVYNEQFF. This sequence joins TRBV10-2 and TRBJ2-1; TRBD2 matches 12 bases. CDR3 length: 15 residues. The germline CDR1 and CDR2 sequences are WSHSY and SAAADI. V shed 7 bases and J 4 bases; nucleotides not matched to a gene: 5.

CDR3 residues: CASSEKGSGELFF. CDR3 DNA: TGTGCCAGCAGTGAAAAAGGGTCCGGGGAGCTGTTTTTT. The V call is TRBV2, the J call TRBJ2-2; unclear D gene. V dropped 2 bases and J dropped 6 bases, with 7 bases sitting between them. The CDR3 runs 13 residues. Germline V lookup: CDR1 SNHLY, CDR2 FYNNEI.